The 21 T cell receptor beta chains below were found in one sample sequenced in a study of siplizumab effects on memory and regulatory T cells (dated by TCRdb to the late 2010s). Mixed lymphocyte reaction cells were cocultured at 37°C for more than 5 days. Antigen specificity for these receptors is unknown. The method behind the library was the immunoSEQ multiplex PCR assay. TCRdb retrieved this table from immuneACCESS and kept in-frame rearrangements only. Not all clones are present; in checked studies, unresolved V genes account for under half, and no reason is known for the remainder. The sample profile shows more than 13,000 clones; 40% to 55% of them were found once. The ten biggest clones cover about 8.3% of the sample. The sequenced sample was CFSE-low (dividing) CD4+ T cells sorted from an allogeneic mixed lymphocyte reaction. These receptors were obtained from a human donor in good health; the cells came from an allogeneic mixed lymphocyte reaction. Some clones in this sample may be carry-over from other donors' samples.

This clone was counted between two and nine times. The chain joins TRBV7-3 to TRBJ2-1; the D gene is possibly TRBD1 (6 bases). Trimming took 2 bases from V and 0 from J, leaving 8 bases between them. CDR3 length: 15 amino acids. In germline, CDR1 is SGHTA, CDR2 FQGTGA. CDR3 in DNA: TGTGCCAGCAGCTTACTACAGGGCTCCTACAATGAGCAGTTCTTC. Its translation is CASSLLQGSYNEQFF.

This chain connects TRBV5-1 to TRBJ1-1; TRBD1 is a possible D gene (5 bases). The CDR3 is made up of 13 amino acids. Germline V gives CDR1 SGHRS, CDR2 YFSETQ. Deletions cut 0 bases from V and 4 bases from J, with 7 bases between. Here the CDR3 reads CASSLAQGTEAFF. The CDR3 bases are TGCGCCAGCAGCTTGGCGCAGGGCACTGAAGCTTTCTTT.

The V call is TRBV7-9, the J call TRBJ2-7, with 9 bases that match TRBD1. The CDR3 loop spans 16 amino acids. Unmatched junction bases numbered 5, after V lost 0 bases and J lost 2 bases. The V gene's germline CDR1 is SEHNR and CDR2 FQNEAQ (reference sequence). CDR3 sequence reads: CASSLALGTGTYEQYF. DNA for the CDR3: TGTGCCAGCAGCTTAGCGCTTGGGACAGGGACCTACGAGCAGTACTTC.

V is TRBV19 and J is TRBJ1-2, with D tentatively TRBD1 (5 bases). CDR1 and CDR2 (germline): LNHDA, SQIVND (reference sequence). V was shortened by 6 bases and J by 3 bases, with 17 bases between the two germline ends. This CDR3 is built from 15 residues. The CDR3 DNA is TGTGCCAGTAGGGCTGGGACGGCGGTCGACTATGGCTACACCTTC. Protein sequence: CASRAGTAVDYGYTF.

The V gene is TRBV10-2, the J gene TRBJ2-4; the match to TRBD2 covers 12 bases. Germline V gene data show CDR1 as WSHSY and CDR2 as SAAADI. Germline trimming cut 6 bases from V and 0 bases from J; bases unmatched to any gene: 12. The CDR3 is 19 amino acids. As DNA, the CDR3 is TGCGCCAGCAGGAGCGGTCTAGCGGGAGGGCCACTAGCCAAAAACATTCAGTACTTC. This encodes CASRSGLAGGPLAKNIQYF.

This clone was observed once. V gene TRBV27 combines with J gene TRBJ2-5; 8 bases match TRBD1. V was pared by 1 base and J by 3 bases, with 4 bases of the junction left unmatched. Looked up from germline, CDR1 is MNHEY and CDR2 is SMNVEV (reference sequence). The CDR3 is 15 amino acids. CDR3 loop: CASSLLGQEEETQYF. The CDR3 DNA follows: TGTGCCAGCAGTTTATTGGGACAGGAGGAAGAGACCCAGTACTTC.

Notes on this clone: Being one base from a much bigger clone, this may be a read error. V is TRBV19 and J is TRBJ2-7, with TRBD2 matching over 10 bases. V was clipped by 2 bases and J by 3 bases; unmatched bases: 7. Germline CDR1 and CDR2: LNHDA and SQIVND (reference sequence). This CDR3 is 16 amino acids long. The chain's CDR3 is CASSIKTLAGNYEQYF. CDR3 DNA: TGTGCCAGTAGTATAAAAACACTAGCGGGAAACTACGAGCAGTACTTC.

This clone was picked up a small number of times. The chain employs TRBV9 and TRBJ2-2, with no clear D. The CDR3 extends over 14 amino acids. V was trimmed by 4 bases and J by 1 base, leaving 8 bases between them. CDR1 SGDLS and CDR2 YYNGEE come from the germline V gene. This CDR3 reads CASSKDQNTGELFF. CDR3 in DNA: TGTGCCAGCAGCAAGGACCAGAACACCGGGGAGCTGTTTTTT.

As for this clone: The sample has other DNA sequences that encode this CDR3 too. The chain combines TRBV18 with TRBJ2-3; TRBD2 aligns across 8 bases. The ends lost 4 bases at V and 0 bases at J; junction bases unmatched: 9. The CDR3 consists of 17 residues. Germline values: CDR1 KGHSH, CDR2 LQKENI. This chain's CDR3 is CASSLGLAGQSTDTQYF. In DNA, the CDR3 is TGTGCCAGCTCACTGGGGCTAGCGGGCCAAAGCACAGATACGCAGTATTTT.

V and J are TRBV2 and TRBJ1-6, with TRBD1 identical over 8 bases. The V gene's germline CDR1 is SNHLY and CDR2 FYNNEI. With 7 bases clipped from V and 9 bases from J, the junction kept 8 bases outside the gene matches. CDR3 size: 14 residues. The CDR3 sequence is CASTGDRWGSPLHF. CDR3 in DNA: TGTGCCAGCACCGGGGACAGGTGGGGTTCACCCCTCCACTTT. The variable domain in full, completed from reference TRBV2 and TRBJ1-6, reads EPEVTQTPSHQVTQMGQEVILRCVPISNHLYFYWYRQILGQKVEFLVSFYNNEISEKSEIFDDQFSVERPDGSNFTLKIRSTKLEDSAMYFCASTGDRWGSPLHFGNGTRLTVT.

This clone was recorded a few times. The rearrangement joins TRBV5-4 to TRBJ2-1; D call uncertain. Deletions cut 1 base from V and 7 bases from J, with 12 bases between. This CDR3 region has 14 residues. Germline V gives CDR1 SGHNT, CDR2 YYREEE (reference sequence). In DNA, the CDR3 is TGTGCCAGCAGCTTGCCCTACTATCGGAATGAGCAGTTCTTC. Translation: CASSLPYYRNEQFF.

The J gene is TRBJ1-5, the V gene TRBV6-6, with D tentatively TRBD1 (6 bases). Between the trimmed V and J ends, which lost 5 bases and 2 bases, there was a span of 10 bases. Germline CDR1 and CDR2: MNHNY and SVGAGI (reference sequence). This CDR3 region has 14 residues. CDR3 residues: CASSGGAGNQPQHF. Here the CDR3 DNA reads TGTGCCAGCAGTGGGGGGGCAGGCAATCAGCCCCAGCATTTT.

The gene calls are TRBV6-5 and TRBJ2-4, with D perhaps TRBD2 (5 bases). With 4 bases removed from V and 12 bases from J, the gap between germline ends came to 13 bases. Germline assignment: CDR1 MNHEY and CDR2 SVGAGI. The CDR3 is made up of 12 amino acids. The CDR3 here is CASSFGVFDQYF. DNA of the CDR3: TGTGCCAGCAGTTTCGGGGTATTCGATCAGTACTTC.

The chain has TRBV28 and TRBJ2-2; D perhaps matches TRBD1 (5 bases). Looked up from germline, CDR1 is MDHEN and CDR2 is SYDVKM. V lost 6 bases and J 3 bases, leaving 11 bases between the germline ends. CDR3 length: 14 residues. CDR3 nucleotide sequence: TGTGCCAGCAGATACCAGGGCGACACCGGGGAGCTGTTTTTT. This sequence encodes CASRYQGDTGELFF.

The V and J genes are TRBV7-7 and TRBJ2-3, with TRBD2 matching 7 bases. J was trimmed by 2 bases and V by 5 bases; bases with no gene match: 4. The CDR3 has 14 residues. Germline V gives CDR1 SSHAT, CDR2 FNYEAQ (reference sequence). This chain's CDR3 is CASSRGGITDTQYF. DNA of the CDR3: TGTGCCAGCAGCCGCGGGGGTATCACAGATACGCAGTATTTT.

The chain recombines TRBV19 with TRBJ2-1, with D perhaps TRBD1 (6 bases). V dropped 3 bases and J dropped 4 bases, with 10 bases sitting between them. The CDR3 extends over 14 amino acids. CDR1 and CDR2 from the germline V gene are LNHDA and SQIVND (reference sequence). This chain's CDR3 is CASSIGTLYNEQFF. The CDR3 nucleotides read TGTGCCAGTAGTATCGGGACACTATACAATGAGCAGTTCTTC.

This clone appeared a single time. The chain combines TRBV6-4 with TRBJ2-3, with 12 bases aligning to TRBD2. Unmatched junction bases numbered 1, after V lost 0 bases and J lost 3 bases. CDR3 length equals 16 residues. The germline gives CDR1 MRHNA, CDR2 SNTAGT. In nucleotides, the CDR3 is TGTGCCAGCAGTGACTCCGGGACTAGCGGGACAGATACGCAGTATTTT. Protein: CASSDSGTSGTDTQYF.

Judged by abundance, this clone is medium-sized. The chain links TRBV5-6 to TRBJ2-7; maybe TRBD2 (5 bases). There are 15 residues in the CDR3. Trimming left V 5 bases short and J 3 bases short, with 18 bases between. From germline, CDR1 is SGHDT and CDR2 YYEEEE. The CDR3 DNA reads as TGTGCCAGCAGTATCGGGGAACATGGGCTCTACGAGCAGTACTTC. Protein sequence: CASSIGEHGLYEQYF. Together with reference TRBV5-6 and TRBJ2-7, the CDR3 gives the full variable domain: DAGVTQSPTHLIKTRGQQVTLRCSPKSGHDTVSWYQQALGQGPQFIFQYYEEEERQRGNFPDRFSGHQFPNYSSELNVNALLLGDSALYLCASSIGEHGLYEQYFGPGTRLTVT.

V usage is TRBV7-2 and J usage is TRBJ2-1; TRBD2 aligns across 12 bases. The germline V gene has CDR1 SGHTA and CDR2 FQGNSA. The CDR3 sequence is 18 residues long. Germline trimming cut 7 bases from V and 0 bases from J; bases unmatched to any gene: 10. CDR3 sequence reads: CASTPKGTSGYSYNEQFF. The CDR3 DNA reads as TGTGCCAGCACCCCCAAAGGGACTAGCGGGTACTCCTACAATGAGCAGTTCTTC.

The sample holds a few counts of this clone. This rearrangement joins TRBV11-2 to TRBJ1-5, with D maybe TRBD1 (5 bases). This CDR3 contains 15 residues. From germline, CDR1 is SGHAT and CDR2 FQNNGV. V was cut by 1 base and J by 4 bases, with 11 bases left in between. The CDR3 is CASSLGGRENQPQHF. The DNA of the CDR3 is TGTGCCAGCAGCTTAGGTGGCAGGGAGAATCAGCCCCAGCATTTT.

The chain links TRBV6-5 to TRBJ2-7; D assignment may be TRBD1 or TRBD2 (6 bases each). The CDR3 loop spans 12 amino acids. The V and J ends lost 5 bases and 2 bases respectively, with 7 bases between them. The V gene's germline CDR1 is MNHEY and CDR2 SVGAGI. CDR3 protein: CASSGGPYEQYF. CDR3 nucleotide sequence: TGTGCCAGCAGTGGGGGGCCCTACGAGCAGTACTTC.